These T cell receptor beta chains were read from a single sample in a study of blood T cell repertoires in COVID-19. Data came from immunoSEQ multiplex PCR; TCRdb stores just in-frame clones and leaves some out. This repertoire shows more than 250,000 clones, approximately 89% found once; its top ten account for roughly 3%. Sequences were obtained from PBMCs or T cells enriched from blood (not recorded which). The origin of the receptors is a woman between 18 and 29 years old who had recovered from COVID-19. Each CDR3 is given with its conserved first and last residue. D genes are given only for firm matches. Expanded clones get a size class; other rows say once, few or many, or leave the size out.

V	D	size	J	DNA	CDR3
TRBV6-4	-	-	TRBJ2-5	TGTGCCAGCAGTGACACCCCGGGGGAGCAAGAGACCCAGTACTTC	CASSDTPGEQETQYF
TRBV11-2	TRBD2	once	TRBJ2-1	TGTGCCAGCAGCTTAGTAAGCGGGATTTCCTACAATGAGCAGTTCTTC	CASSLVSGISYNEQFF
TRBV27	TRBD1	-	TRBJ2-3	TGTGCCAGCAGTTTCGACAGGGCCGATACGCAGTATTTT	CASSFDRADTQYF
TRBV7-9	TRBD1	once	TRBJ1-2	TGTGCCAGCAGCCGGCTATTATCTGGACAGGGGATTGGCTACACCTTC	CASSRLLSGQGIGYTF
TRBV25-1	-	-	TRBJ1-6	TGTGCCAGCAGTGAATTGGCAGGGCACCCTTCACCCCTCCACTTT	CASSELAGHPSPLHF
TRBV19	TRBD1	-	TRBJ2-7	TGTGCCAGTAGTGACCGGGACAGGGGGCCCTACGAGCAGTACTTC	CASSDRDRGPYEQYF
TRBV6-1	-	-	TRBJ2-1	TGTGCCAGCAGTGAAATAATCAATGAGCAGTTCTTC	CASSEIINEQFF
TRBV4-1	TRBD1	-	TRBJ2-7	TGCGCCAGCAGCCAGGATCGGGACAGACGCTACGAGCAGTACTTC	CASSQDRDRRYEQYF
TRBV9	-	-	TRBJ1-5	TGTGCCAGCAGCGTTGGGGGGGATAGGCAGCCCCAGCATTTT	CASSVGGDRQPQHF
TRBV11-2	-	-	TRBJ1-6	TGTGCCAGCAGCTTGGGCGGGCGGATTAATTCACCCCTCCACTTT	CASSLGGRINSPLHF
TRBV7-2	-	-	TRBJ1-2	TGTGCCAGCAGCTTAGCGGGGGGAGCGGACTATGGCTACACCTTC	CASSLAGGADYGYTF
TRBV19	-	-	TRBJ2-3	TGTGCCAGTAGTACCCCACGGGTGAGCACAGATACGCAGTATTTT	CASSTPRVSTDTQYF
TRBV7-2	TRBD1	-	TRBJ1-2	TGTGCCAGCAGCCCCAGAGGACAGGGACTGGACTATGGCTACACCTTC	CASSPRGQGLDYGYTF
TRBV7-9	TRBD1	once	TRBJ2-5	TGTGCCAGCAGCTGGTTGGGACAGGGGGCGATAGAGACCCAGTACTTC	CASSWLGQGAIETQYF
TRBV5-5	-	-	TRBJ2-1	TGTGCCAGCAGCCCCAACAATGAGCAGTTCTTC	CASSPNNEQFF
TRBV11-2	-	once	TRBJ2-1	TGTGCCAGCAGCACTCGGGAGCGCTCCTACAATGAGCAGTTCTTC	CASSTRERSYNEQFF
TRBV12-3/TRBV12-4	-	few	TRBJ1-2	TGTGCCAGCAGTTTACAGGGTCGGGGCTACACCTTC	CASSLQGRGYTF
TRBV5-1	-	-	TRBJ2-7	TGCGCCAGCAGCACGTGGGGTGGGTCAGGGAGGACCTACGAGCAGTACTTC	CASSTWGGSGRTYEQYF
TRBV27	-	-	TRBJ1-6	TGTGCCAGCAGTTTTCTGGGTAACCTAGAATCACCCCTCCACTTT	CASSFLGNLESPLHF
TRBV9	-	-	TRBJ2-2	TGTGCCAGCAGCGGAAAATTACCGGGGAATATATTCGGGGAGCTGTTTTTT	CASSGKLPGNIFGELFF
TRBV5-1	-	-	TRBJ2-5	TGCGCCAGCAGCTTGCGGGAGACCCAGTACTTC	CASSLRETQYF
TRBV11-3	-	once	TRBJ2-5	TGTGCCAGCAGCTTCCGGGACTCCAATGGGGAGACCCAGTACTTC	CASSFRDSNGETQYF
TRBV3-1/TRBV3-2	-	-	TRBJ1-5	TGTGCCAGCAGCCAAGATTTTGGAGGGATACAGGTAGGTCAGCCCCAGCATTTT	CASSQDFGGIQVGQPQHF
TRBV7-2	-	-	TRBJ2-3	TGTGCCAGCAGCTCCCAAAGCACAGATACGCAGTATTTT	CASSSQSTDTQYF
TRBV10-2	-	-	TRBJ1-2	TGCGCCAGCAGTGAGTCGATGCGGATACCAGAGTCCTATGGCTACACCTTC	CASSESMRIPESYGYTF
TRBV28	-	-	TRBJ2-1	TGTGCCAGCAGTTCCCCGGGGTACGCAAACAATGAGCAGTTCTTC	CASSSPGYANNEQFF
TRBV29-1	-	-	TRBJ2-2	TGCAGCGCCTGTTGGGCGGGATACACCGGGGAGCTGTTTTTT	CSACWAGYTGELFF
TRBV7-8	TRBD1	-	TRBJ1-3	TGTGCCAGCAGCCCCGGGACAGCTATATATTTT	CASSPGTAIYF
TRBV18	-	-	TRBJ1-1	TGTGCCAGCTCACCATCCAGGGGAAGCACTGAAGCTTTCTTT	CASSPSRGSTEAFF
TRBV19	TRBD1	-	TRBJ1-4	TGTGCCAGTAGGAACTGGGGACAGGGAGGTGAAAAACTGTTTTTT	CASRNWGQGGEKLFF
TRBV6-6	-	-	TRBJ1-5	TGTGCCAGCAGTTACCATACAGGGAACTATCAGCCCCAGCATTTT	CASSYHTGNYQPQHF
TRBV4-2	TRBD2	-	TRBJ2-1	TGTGCCAGCAGCCAAGATACGGTAGCGGGAGAGGATGAGCAGTTCTTC	CASSQDTVAGEDEQFF
TRBV7-8	TRBD1	-	TRBJ2-7	TGTGCCAGCAGCCCACGGGACAGATCCTACGAGCAGTACTTC	CASSPRDRSYEQYF
TRBV27	-	-	TRBJ1-1	TGTGCCAGCAGAGGGGCCTTTGTGAACACTGAAGCTTTCTTT	CASRGAFVNTEAFF
TRBV29-1	-	-	TRBJ2-7	TGCAGCGTGGGGGCTGGCAGAGACTACGAGCAGTACTTC	CSVGAGRDYEQYF
TRBV3-1/TRBV3-2	TRBD2	-	TRBJ2-3	TGTGCCAGCAGCCAAGTTCAGGCTAGCGGGCGCACAGATACGCAGTATTTT	CASSQVQASGRTDTQYF
TRBV2	TRBD1	-	TRBJ1-1	TGTGCCAGCAGTGAAACGGGACAGCCGAACACTGAAGCTTTCTTT	CASSETGQPNTEAFF